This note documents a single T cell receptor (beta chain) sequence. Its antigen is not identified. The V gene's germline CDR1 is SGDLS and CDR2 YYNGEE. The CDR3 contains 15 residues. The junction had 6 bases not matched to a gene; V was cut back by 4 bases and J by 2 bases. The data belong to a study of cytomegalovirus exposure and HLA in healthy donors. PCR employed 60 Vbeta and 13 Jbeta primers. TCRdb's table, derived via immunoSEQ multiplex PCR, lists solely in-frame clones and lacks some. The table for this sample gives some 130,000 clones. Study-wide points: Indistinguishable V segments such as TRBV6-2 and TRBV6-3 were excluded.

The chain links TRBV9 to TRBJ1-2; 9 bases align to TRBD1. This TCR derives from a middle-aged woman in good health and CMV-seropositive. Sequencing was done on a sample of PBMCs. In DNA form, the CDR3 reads TGTGCCAGCAGCTTAACCGGGACAGGGAACTATGGCTACACCTTC. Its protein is CASSLTGTGNYGYTF.